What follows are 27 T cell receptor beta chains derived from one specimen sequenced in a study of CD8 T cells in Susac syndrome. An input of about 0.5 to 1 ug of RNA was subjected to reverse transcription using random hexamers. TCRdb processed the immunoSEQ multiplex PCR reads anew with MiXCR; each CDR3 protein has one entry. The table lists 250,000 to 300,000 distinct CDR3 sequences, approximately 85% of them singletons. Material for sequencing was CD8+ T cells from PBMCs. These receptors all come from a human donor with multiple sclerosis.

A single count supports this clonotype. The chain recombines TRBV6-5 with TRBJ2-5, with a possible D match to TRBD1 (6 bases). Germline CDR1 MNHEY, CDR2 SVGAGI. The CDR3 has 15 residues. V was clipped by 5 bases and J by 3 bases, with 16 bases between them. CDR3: CASSLLRDNEETQYF. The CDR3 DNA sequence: TGTGCCAGCAGTCTATTACGGGACAACGAAGAGACCCAGTACTTC.

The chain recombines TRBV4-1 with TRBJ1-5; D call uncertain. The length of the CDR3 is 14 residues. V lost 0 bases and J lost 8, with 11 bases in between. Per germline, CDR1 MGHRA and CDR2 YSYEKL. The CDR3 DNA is TGCGCCAGCAGCCAAGAAGCGGGTAGCGAGCCCCAGCATTTT. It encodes CASSQEAGSEPQHF.

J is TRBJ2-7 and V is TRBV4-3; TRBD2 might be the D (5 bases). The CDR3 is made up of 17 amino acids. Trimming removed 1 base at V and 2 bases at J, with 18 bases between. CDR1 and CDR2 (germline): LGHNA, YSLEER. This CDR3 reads CASSQADYGRKPYEQYF. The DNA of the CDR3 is TGCGCCAGCAGCCAAGCAGACTACGGGCGGAAACCCTACGAGCAGTACTTC.

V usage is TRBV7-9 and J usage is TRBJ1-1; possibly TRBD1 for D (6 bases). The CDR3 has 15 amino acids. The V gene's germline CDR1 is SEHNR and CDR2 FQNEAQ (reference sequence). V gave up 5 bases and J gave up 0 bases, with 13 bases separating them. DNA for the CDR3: TGTGCCAGCAGCCCCCGGACAGACATGAACACTGAAGCTTTCTTT. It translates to CASSPRTDMNTEAFF.

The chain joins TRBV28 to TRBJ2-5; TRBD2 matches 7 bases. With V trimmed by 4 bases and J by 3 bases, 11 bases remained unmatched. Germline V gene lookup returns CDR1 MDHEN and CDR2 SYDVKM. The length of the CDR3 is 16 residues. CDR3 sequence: CASSSSNRLAEETQYF. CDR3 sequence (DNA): TGTGCCAGCAGTTCAAGCAATCGGCTAGCGGAAGAGACCCAGTACTTC.

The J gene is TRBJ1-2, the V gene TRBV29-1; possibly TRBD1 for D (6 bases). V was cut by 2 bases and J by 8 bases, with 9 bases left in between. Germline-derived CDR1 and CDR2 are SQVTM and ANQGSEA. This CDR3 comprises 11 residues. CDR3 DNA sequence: TGCAGCGTTGAAAACAGGGCGGGCTACACCTTC. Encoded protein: CSVENRAGYTF.

CDR3 in amino acids: CASSKRDRGLDEQYF. The CDR3 region has the DNA TGTGCCAGCAGCAAGCGGGACAGGGGACTTGACGAGCAGTACTTC. The chain has TRBV7-9 and TRBJ2-7, with 10 bases identical to TRBD1. There are 15 residues in the CDR3. Germline V gene data show CDR1 as SEHNR and CDR2 as FQNEAQ (reference sequence). V lost 5 bases and J lost 5; bases outside the gene matches: 9.

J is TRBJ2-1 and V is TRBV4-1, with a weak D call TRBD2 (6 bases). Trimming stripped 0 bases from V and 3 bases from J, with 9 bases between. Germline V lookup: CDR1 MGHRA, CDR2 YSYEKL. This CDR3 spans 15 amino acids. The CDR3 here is CASSQEGTGYNEQFF. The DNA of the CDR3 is TGCGCCAGCAGCCAAGAGGGGACTGGCTACAATGAGCAGTTCTTC.

The CDR3 DNA reads TGCGCCAGCAGCCAAGGTCCTAGCGGGAGCGGCGAGCAGTTCTTC. This gives the protein CASSQGPSGSGEQFF. V gene TRBV4-1 combines with J gene TRBJ2-1, with 10 bases identical to TRBD2. The germline V gene has CDR1 MGHRA and CDR2 YSYEKL. The CDR3 length is 15 residues. The junction had 7 bases not matched to a gene; V was cut back by 1 base and J by 10 bases.

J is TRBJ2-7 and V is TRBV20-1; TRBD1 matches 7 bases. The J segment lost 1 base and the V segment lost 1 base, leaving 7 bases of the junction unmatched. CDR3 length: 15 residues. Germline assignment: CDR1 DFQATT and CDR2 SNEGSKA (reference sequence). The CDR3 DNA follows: TGCAGTGCTAGAGGACTGGGACAGCCATCCTACGAGCAGTACTTC. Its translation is CSARGLGQPSYEQYF.

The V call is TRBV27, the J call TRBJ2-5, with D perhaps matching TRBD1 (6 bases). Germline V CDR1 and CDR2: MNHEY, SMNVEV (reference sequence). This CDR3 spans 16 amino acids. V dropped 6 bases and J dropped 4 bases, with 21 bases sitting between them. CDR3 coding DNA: TGTGCCAGCAGCAGTTTTGGGGTACCAGGGGCAGAGACCCAGTACTTC. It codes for CASSSFGVPGAETQYF.

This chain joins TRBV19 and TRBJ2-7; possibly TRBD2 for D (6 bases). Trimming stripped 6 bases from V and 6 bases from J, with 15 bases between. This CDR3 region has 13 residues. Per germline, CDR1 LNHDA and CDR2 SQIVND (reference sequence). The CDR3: CASSETDGGEQYF. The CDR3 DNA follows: TGTGCCAGTAGCGAAACTGACGGGGGCGAGCAGTACTTC.

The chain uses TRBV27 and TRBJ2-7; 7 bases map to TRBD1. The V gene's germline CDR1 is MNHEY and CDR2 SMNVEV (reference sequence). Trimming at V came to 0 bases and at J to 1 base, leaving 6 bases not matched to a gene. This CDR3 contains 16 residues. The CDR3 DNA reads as TGTGCCAGCAGTTTATCGCCCCGGACAGGTTCCTACGAGCAGTACTTC. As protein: CASSLSPRTGSYEQYF.

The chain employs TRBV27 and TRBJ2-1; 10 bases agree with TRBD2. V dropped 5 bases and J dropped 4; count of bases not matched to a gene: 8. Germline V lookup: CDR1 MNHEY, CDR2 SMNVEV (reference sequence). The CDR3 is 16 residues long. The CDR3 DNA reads TGTGCCAGCAGTCCCCACTCTAGCGGGAGTTACAATGAGCAGTTCTTC. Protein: CASSPHSSGSYNEQFF.

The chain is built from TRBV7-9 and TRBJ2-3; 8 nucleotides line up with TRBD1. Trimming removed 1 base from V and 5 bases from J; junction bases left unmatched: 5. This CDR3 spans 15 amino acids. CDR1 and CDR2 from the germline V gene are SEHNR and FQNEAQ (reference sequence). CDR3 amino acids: CASSLVGQGIDTQYF. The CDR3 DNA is TGTGCCAGCAGCTTAGTCGGACAGGGAATAGATACGCAGTATTTT.

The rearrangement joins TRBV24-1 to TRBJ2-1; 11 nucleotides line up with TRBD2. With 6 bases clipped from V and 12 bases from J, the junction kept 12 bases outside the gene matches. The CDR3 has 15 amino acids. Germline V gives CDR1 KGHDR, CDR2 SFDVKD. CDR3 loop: CATSPTGTSGRRQFF. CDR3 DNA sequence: TGTGCCACCAGTCCAACCGGGACTAGCGGCCGCCGGCAGTTCTTC.

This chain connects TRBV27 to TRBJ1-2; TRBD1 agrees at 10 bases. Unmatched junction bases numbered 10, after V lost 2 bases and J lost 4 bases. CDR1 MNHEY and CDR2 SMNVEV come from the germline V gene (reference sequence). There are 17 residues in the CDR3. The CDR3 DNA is TGTGCCAGCAGTTTAACCAACGGACAGGGGGAAGGCTATGGCTACACCTTC. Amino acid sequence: CASSLTNGQGEGYGYTF.

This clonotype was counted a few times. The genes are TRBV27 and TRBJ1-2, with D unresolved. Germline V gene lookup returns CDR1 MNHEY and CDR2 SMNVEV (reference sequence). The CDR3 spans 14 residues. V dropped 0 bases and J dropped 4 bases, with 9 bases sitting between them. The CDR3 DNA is TGTGCCAGCAGTTTATCCCGGGGTTCCTATGGCTACACCTTC. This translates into CASSLSRGSYGYTF.

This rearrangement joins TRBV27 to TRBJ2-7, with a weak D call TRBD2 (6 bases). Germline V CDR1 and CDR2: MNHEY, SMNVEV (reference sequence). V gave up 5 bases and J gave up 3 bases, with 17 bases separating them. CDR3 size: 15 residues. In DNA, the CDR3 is TGTGCCAGCAGTAACGGACTAAGCGGGCGCTACGAGCAGTACTTC. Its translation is CASSNGLSGRYEQYF.

For the CDR3, the DNA is TGCAGCGTTGAAGGAACAGGGGAATCCGGGATTGAGGCACAAGAGACCCAGTACTTC. Its translation: CSVEGTGESGIEAQETQYF. This chain connects TRBV29-1 to TRBJ2-5, with 7 bases identical to TRBD1. This CDR3 region has 19 residues. The germline V gene encodes CDR1 SQVTM and CDR2 ANQGSEA. V shed 1 base, J shed 2 bases, and the junction held 19 bases outside the gene matches.

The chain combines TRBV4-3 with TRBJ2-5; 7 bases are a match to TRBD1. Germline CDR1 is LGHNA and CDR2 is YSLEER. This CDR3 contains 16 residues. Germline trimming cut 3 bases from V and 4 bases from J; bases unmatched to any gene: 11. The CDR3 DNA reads TGCGCCAGCAGCCAGGATGACAGGGCCGGAGCAGAGACCCAGTACTTC. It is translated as CASSQDDRAGAETQYF.

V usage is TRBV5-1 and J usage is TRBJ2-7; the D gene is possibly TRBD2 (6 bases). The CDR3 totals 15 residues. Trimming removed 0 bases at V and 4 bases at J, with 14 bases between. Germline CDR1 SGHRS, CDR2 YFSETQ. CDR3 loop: CASSLAEGRRYEQYF. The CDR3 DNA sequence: TGCGCCAGCAGCTTGGCCGAAGGGAGGAGGTACGAGCAGTACTTC.

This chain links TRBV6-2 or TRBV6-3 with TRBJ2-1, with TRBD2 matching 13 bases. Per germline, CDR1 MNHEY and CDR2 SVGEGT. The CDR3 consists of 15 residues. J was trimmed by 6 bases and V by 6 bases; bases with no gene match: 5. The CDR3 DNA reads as TGTGCCAGCAGCGGACTAGCGGGAGAGGTCAATGAGCAGTTCTTC. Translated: CASSGLAGEVNEQFF.

CDR3 sequence: CASSIAANTEAFF. The CDR3 coding sequence is TGTGCCAGTAGTATAGCGGCCAACACTGAAGCTTTCTTT. The chain links TRBV19 to TRBJ1-1; D unresolved. The CDR3 totals 13 residues. Germline lookup yields CDR1 LNHDA and CDR2 SQIVND (reference sequence). V was cut by 1 base and J by 2 bases, with 5 bases left in between.

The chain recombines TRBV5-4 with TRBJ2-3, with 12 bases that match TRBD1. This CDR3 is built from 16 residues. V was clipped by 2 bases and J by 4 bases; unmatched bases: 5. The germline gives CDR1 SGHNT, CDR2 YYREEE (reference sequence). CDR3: CASSLGTGGLADTQYF. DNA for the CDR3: TGTGCCAGCAGCTTAGGGACAGGGGGCCTAGCAGATACGCAGTATTTT.

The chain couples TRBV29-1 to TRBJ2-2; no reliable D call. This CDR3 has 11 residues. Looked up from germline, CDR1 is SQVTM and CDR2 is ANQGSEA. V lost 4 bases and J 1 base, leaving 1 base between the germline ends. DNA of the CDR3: TGCAGCGTTGTGAACACCGGGGAGCTGTTTTTT. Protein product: CSVVNTGELFF.

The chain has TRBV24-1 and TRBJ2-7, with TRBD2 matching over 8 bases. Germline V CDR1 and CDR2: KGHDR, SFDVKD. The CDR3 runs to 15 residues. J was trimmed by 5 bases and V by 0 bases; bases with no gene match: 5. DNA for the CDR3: TGTGCCACCAGTGATTTGGGTAGCGGGAACAACGAGCAGTACTTC. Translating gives CATSDLGSGNNEQYF.